This TCR beta chain emerged from a study of blood T cell repertoires in COVID-19. Overall study context: Some COVID-19 samples were acute and others convalescent; all came from the United States, Italy and Spain.

Sequenced by immunoSEQ multiplex PCR; TCRdb stores in-frame clones only, minus some. The table includes over 120,000 clones, about 80% detected once. J gave up 12 bases and V 0 bases, and 10 bases lay outside the gene matches. CDR3 length: 15 residues. Looked up from germline, CDR1 is LGHDT and CDR2 is YNNKEL (reference sequence). This clone has only a few counts. Sequences were obtained from peripheral blood. The V and J genes are TRBV3-1 (or the pseudogene TRBV3-2) and TRBJ2-7, with TRBD2 matching 11 bases. This clonotype was obtained from an older man who had recovered from COVID-19. The CDR3 spells CASSQESSGRTAAYF. DNA of the CDR3: TGTGCCAGCAGCCAAGAATCTAGCGGGAGGACGGCGGCGTACTTC.